This entry lists 24 T cell receptor beta chains sequenced from one sample in a study of blood T cell repertoires in COVID-19. Profiled with immunoSEQ multiplex PCR; TCRdb holds only in-frame clones, not every one. The sample gives some 200,000 clones, more than 85% of which show up once; about 7% is in the top ten. Material for sequencing was peripheral blood. The receptor source for this set is a woman of 80 years or more in a cohort sampled during active or convalescent COVID-19.

The chain employs TRBV9 and TRBJ2-1; D gene ambiguous. This CDR3 region has 12 residues. Germline CDR1 reads SGDLS; CDR2 reads YYNGEE. V was trimmed by 4 bases and J by 9 bases, leaving 11 bases between them. CDR3 amino acids: CASSPVHGEQFF. The DNA for the CDR3 is TGTGCCAGCAGCCCTGTACATGGTGAGCAGTTCTTC.

The chain has TRBV18 and TRBJ1-1, with 7 bases lining up with TRBD1. Germline loops: CDR1 KGHSH, CDR2 LQKENI. J gave up 5 bases and V 6 bases, and 6 bases lay outside the gene matches. The CDR3 sequence is 13 residues long. CDR3 DNA sequence: TGTGCCAGCTCCCAAGGGGGCAAAACTGAAGCTTTCTTT. It codes for CASSQGGKTEAFF.

The chain employs TRBV24-1 and TRBJ2-3, with 7 bases aligning to TRBD1. CDR1 is KGHDR and CDR2 is SFDVKD in the germline V gene. Unmatched junction bases numbered 8, after V lost 3 bases and J lost 3 bases. This CDR3 is built from 16 residues. The chain's CDR3 is CATSDAATGRTDTQYF. The CDR3 DNA reads TGTGCCACCAGTGATGCAGCGACAGGGCGAACAGATACGCAGTATTTT.

The chain is built from TRBV5-6 and TRBJ2-1; D might be TRBD2 (5 bases). This CDR3 is 16 amino acids long. The V gene's germline CDR1 is SGHDT and CDR2 YYEEEE. V was cut by 4 bases and J by 2 bases, with 16 bases left in between. CDR3 loop: CASSLFELRAYNEQFF. The CDR3 DNA reads as TGTGCCAGCAGCCTCTTTGAATTGAGGGCCTACAATGAGCAGTTCTTC.

The rearrangement links TRBV28 to TRBJ2-7, with D possibly TRBD1 on 6 matching bases. Germline loops: CDR1 MDHEN, CDR2 SYDVKM. V dropped 3 bases and J dropped 6 bases, with 15 bases sitting between them. The CDR3 runs 14 residues. CDR3 bases: TGTGCCAGCAGTTTGGTGGCCAGGGGAAGCGAGCAGTACTTC. Its translation: CASSLVARGSEQYF. The complete variable domain, with remaining parts taken from reference TRBV28 and TRBJ2-7, reads DVKVTQSSRYLVKRTGEKVFLECVQDMDHENMFWYRQDPGLGLRLIYFSYDVKMKEKGDIPEGYSVSREKKERFSLILESASTNQTSMYLCASSLVARGSEQYFGPGTRLTVT.

V and J are TRBV27 and TRBJ2-7; D is ambiguous. From germline, CDR1 is MNHEY and CDR2 SMNVEV (reference sequence). The V and J ends lost 5 bases and 5 bases respectively, with 19 bases between them. The CDR3 extends over 15 amino acids. The CDR3 DNA sequence: TGTGCCAGCAGTCCCACCCGGAGCCGTACTCACGAGCAGTACGTC. Translated: CASSPTRSRTHEQYV.

The rearrangement uses TRBV6-5 and TRBJ1-1; tentatively, D is TRBD1 (5 bases). This CDR3 has 12 residues. CDR1 is MNHEY, CDR2 SVGAGI, per germline. Trimming removed 8 bases at V and 1 base at J, with 8 bases between. In nucleotides, the CDR3 is TGTGCCAGCTACGGACAGAACACTGAAGCTTTCTTT. This translates into CASYGQNTEAFF.

The J gene is TRBJ2-5, the V gene TRBV5-1, with TRBD1 matching over 7 bases. Germline lookup yields CDR1 SGHRS and CDR2 YFSETQ. The CDR3 spans 13 residues. Trimming removed 4 bases from V and 4 bases from J; junction bases left unmatched: 4. CDR3 loop: CASSGGQLETQYF. The CDR3 DNA reads TGCGCCAGCAGCGGGGGACAGCTAGAGACCCAGTACTTC.

CDR3 coding DNA: TGCGCCAGCAGCTATCATGGACAGACCTACGAGCAGTACTTC. It translates to CASSYHGQTYEQYF. The chain joins TRBV4-3 to TRBJ2-7, with a possible D match to TRBD1 (6 bases). V lost 5 bases and J 2 bases, leaving 13 bases between the germline ends. The CDR3 covers 14 residues. Germline V gene sequence: CDR1 LGHNA, CDR2 YSLEER.

The J gene is TRBJ2-7, the V gene TRBV30, with D perhaps TRBD2 (5 bases). Trimming removed 3 bases from V and 6 bases from J, with 9 bases in between. The CDR3 consists of 11 residues. The germline V gene has CDR1 GTSNPN and CDR2 SVGIG (reference sequence). The CDR3 spells CAWRAEGEQYF. In nucleotides, the CDR3 is TGTGCCTGGAGGGCCGAGGGCGAGCAGTACTTC. The full variable domain, with the rest looked up from reference TRBV30 and TRBJ2-7, is SQTIHQWPATLVQPVGSPLSLECTVEGTSNPNLYWYRQAAGRGLQLLFYSVGIGQISSEVPQNLSASRPQDRQFILSSKKLLLSDSGFYLCAWRAEGEQYFGPGTRLTVT.

V gene TRBV27 combines with J gene TRBJ2-2; 8 bases match TRBD1. This CDR3 comprises 13 residues. Looked up from germline, CDR1 is MNHEY and CDR2 is SMNVEV (reference sequence). Losses at the gene ends were 6 bases for V and 8 bases for J; bases not matched to a gene: 5. The CDR3 loop is CASRAGGVGELFF. DNA of the CDR3: TGTGCCAGCAGAGCAGGGGGCGTAGGGGAGCTGTTTTTT.

The chain couples TRBV7-9 to TRBJ2-3; possibly TRBD2 for D (7 bases). The CDR3 loop spans 17 amino acids. Germline CDR1 and CDR2: SEHNR and FQNEAQ (reference sequence). The CDR3 is CAQPGRLGQGLTDTQYF. CDR3 coding DNA: TGTGCACAGCCCGGGAGGTTGGGGCAGGGGCTCACAGATACGCAGTATTTT.

The chain recombines TRBV2 with TRBJ2-5; 10 nucleotides agree with TRBD1. CDR3 length: 11 residues. Germline CDR1 reads SNHLY; CDR2 reads FYNNEI. The CDR3 loop reads CGGTGEETQYF. For the CDR3, the DNA is TGTGGGGGGACAGGGGAAGAGACCCAGTACTTC.

The rearrangement links TRBV7-6 to TRBJ2-7; the D gene is possibly TRBD1 (6 bases). Trimming took 6 bases from V and 3 from J, leaving 18 bases between them. CDR1 is SGHVS, CDR2 FNYEAQ, per germline. The CDR3 has 15 amino acids. CDR3 region: CASSPDSWGVYEQYF. As DNA, the CDR3 is TGTGCCAGCAGTCCGGACAGTTGGGGCGTCTACGAGCAGTACTTC.

The V gene is TRBV7-8, the J gene TRBJ1-1; TRBD1 agrees at 10 bases. The CDR3 is 16 residues long. V was pared by 5 bases and J by 4 bases, with 10 bases of the junction left unmatched. Germline lookup yields CDR1 SGHVS and CDR2 FQNEAQ. CDR3 nucleotides: TGTGCCAGCAGCCCACGACAGGGGGCTTCATCCACTGAAGCTTTCTTT. As protein: CASSPRQGASSTEAFF.

CDR3 amino acids: CASSALTGNEQFF. CDR3 nucleotides: TGTGCCAGCAGCGCACTGACGGGAAATGAGCAGTTCTTC. The chain links TRBV9 to TRBJ2-1; D is possibly TRBD2 (5 bases). With 3 bases removed from V and 7 bases from J, the gap between germline ends came to 11 bases. This CDR3 region has 13 residues. Germline V gene data show CDR1 as SGDLS and CDR2 as YYNGEE.

The gene calls are TRBV5-1 and TRBJ1-1; D remains ambiguous. Trimming removed 5 bases at V and 4 bases at J, with 18 bases between. CDR3 size: 15 residues. Germline V gives CDR1 SGHRS, CDR2 YFSETQ. In DNA, the CDR3 is TGCGCCAGCAGAGAGAATGTAAGGAGGACCACTGAAGCTTTCTTT. Its protein is CASRENVRRTTEAFF.

CDR3 residues: CASSIPRGTEAFF. The CDR3 DNA sequence: TGTGCCAGTAGTATCCCTAGAGGCACTGAAGCTTTCTTT. The V call is TRBV19, the J call TRBJ1-1; unclear D gene. Germline values: CDR1 LNHDA, CDR2 SQIVND (reference sequence). CDR3 length equals 13 residues. Trimming pared 3 bases from V and 4 bases from J, leaving 9 bases between.

The chain joins TRBV7-2 to TRBJ1-5; no firm D call. V gave up 2 bases and J gave up 4 bases, with 15 bases separating them. The CDR3 sequence is 16 residues long. Germline V CDR1 and CDR2: SGHTA, FQGNSA. The CDR3 region is CASSLNVRTANQPQHF. The CDR3, as DNA: TGTGCCAGCAGCTTAAACGTTCGTACAGCAAATCAGCCCCAGCATTTT.

The gene calls are TRBV27 and TRBJ2-1; 9 bases are shared with TRBD1. Per the germline V gene, CDR1 is MNHEY and CDR2 is SMNVEV (reference sequence). J was trimmed by 6 bases and V by 0 bases; bases with no gene match: 6. The CDR3 is 16 residues long. The DNA for the CDR3 is TGTGCCAGCAGTTTATCAGGGACAGGGTTTTCCAATGAGCAGTTCTTC. Amino acids: CASSLSGTGFSNEQFF.

The CDR3 sequence is CATLNRAENTEAFF. CDR3 sequence (DNA): TGTGCCACCCTAAACAGGGCCGAGAACACTGAAGCTTTCTTT. The chain joins TRBV15 to TRBJ1-1; possible D gene TRBD1, 6 bases. The CDR3 is made up of 14 amino acids. Between the trimmed V and J ends, which lost 8 bases and 1 base, there was a span of 14 bases. CDR1 is LNHNV and CDR2 is YYDKDF in the germline V gene (reference sequence). Supplemented by reference TRBV15 and TRBJ1-1, the full variable domain reads DAMVIQNPRYQVTQFGKPVTLSCSQTLNHNVMYWYQQKSSQAPKLLFHYYDKDFNNEADTPDNFQSRRPNTSFCFLDIRSPGLGDTAMYLCATLNRAENTEAFFGQGTRLTVV.

V is TRBV29-1 and J is TRBJ2-5; no firm D call. Germline CDR1 SQVTM, CDR2 ANQGSEA. This CDR3 has 12 residues. The V end lost 4 bases, the J end lost 3 bases, and 9 bases lay between the germline ends. DNA of the CDR3: TGCAGCGTTGGGGCAGTAGAAGAGACCCAGTACTTC. It translates to CSVGAVEETQYF.

The V call is TRBV29-1, the J call TRBJ1-5, with unresolved D. V was cut by 5 bases and J by 0 bases, with 8 bases left in between. The CDR3 has 13 residues. CDR1 is SQVTM, CDR2 ANQGSEA, per germline. The CDR3 sequence: CSVSENSNQPQHF. The CDR3, as DNA: TGCAGCGTTTCGGAGAATAGCAATCAGCCCCAGCATTTT. The entire variable domain, with the rest obtained from reference TRBV29-1 and TRBJ1-5, is as follows: SAVISQKPSRDICQRGTSLTIQCQVDSQVTMMFWYRQQPGQSLTLIATANQGSEATYESGFVIDKFPISRPNLTFSTLTVSNMSPEDSSIYLCSVSENSNQPQHFGDGTRLSIL.

This clone was observed a handful of times. The rearrangement links TRBV10-3 to TRBJ1-4; D ambiguous. This CDR3 has 14 amino acids. Per germline, CDR1 ENHRY and CDR2 SYGVKD. The germline V and J ends were trimmed by 4 bases and 8 bases, with 14 bases remaining between them. CDR3 nucleotide sequence: TGTGCCATCAGTGGCGGGTCGTCTAGGGAAAAACTGTTTTTT. Translating it yields CAISGGSSREKLFF.